Listed below are T cell receptor beta chains from one sample, sequenced in a study of blood T cell repertoires in COVID-19. Libraries were prepared by immunoSEQ multiplex PCR; TCRdb keeps only in-frame clonotypes and omits some of them. This table has 250,000 to 300,000 clones, more than 85% appearing once. Input material: peripheral blood. These receptor sequences come from a man aged 18 to 30 with active or convalescent COVID-19. Each CDR3 is given with its conserved first and last residue. The order of the fields is V gene, CDR3 protein.

V: TRBV29-1
CDR3: CSVEDQREREAFF

V: TRBV3-1/TRBV3-2
CDR3: CASSQDLGQGNEQFF

V: TRBV5-6
CDR3: CASRIPNSYEQYF

V: TRBV9
CDR3: CASSGGGELFF

V: TRBV3-1/TRBV3-2
CDR3: CASSPWTSGVQETQYF

V: TRBV5-6
CDR3: CASMSRDEAFF

V: TRBV30
CDR3: CAWATGYEQYF

V: TRBV6-6
CDR3: CASSEGQIYTDTQYF

V: TRBV5-1
CDR3: CASSFSPGQGSEAFF

V: TRBV7-8
CDR3: CASRTQADTEAFF

V: TRBV4-1
CDR3: CASSFSGDSYNEQFF

V: TRBV19
CDR3: CASSTTGELHEKLFF

V: TRBV9
CDR3: CASSAVDQLAGGYTF

V: TRBV19
CDR3: CASSMAGATDTQYF

V: TRBV11-2
CDR3: CASSLSRYEQYF

V: TRBV7-8
CDR3: CASSSSGPYEQYF

V: TRBV3-1/TRBV3-2
CDR3: CASSQVGGRTYNEQFF

V: TRBV29-1
CDR3: CSVWTDSYSGNTIYF

V: TRBV24-1
CDR3: CATSVGAGAYTGELFF

V: TRBV10-2
CDR3: CASSESTRRETFF

V: TRBV29-1
CDR3: CSVDQGYEQYF

V: TRBV20-1
CDR3: CSANREEAFF

V: TRBV6-5
CDR3: CASSYRSRGYGYTF

V: TRBV7-9
CDR3: CASSSRLEQFF

V: TRBV10-3
CDR3: CATQGALFGTEAFF

V: TRBV5-4
CDR3: CASSPGTGAYEQYF

V: TRBV9
CDR3: CASSVAGTGANVLTF

V: TRBV5-1
CDR3: CASSYSIEYGYTF

V: TRBV5-1
CDR3: CASSNRGNYEQYF

V: TRBV6-5
CDR3: CASSTKQGPQETQYF

V: TRBV29-1
CDR3: CSAGGGTGNTIYF

V: TRBV7-9
CDR3: CASSYTGGTEAFF

V: TRBV19
CDR3: CASSITRTAGAYYEQYF

V: TRBV11-2
CDR3: CASSLGPGETQYF

V: TRBV6-6
CDR3: CASSYHPTSYEQYF

V: TRBV5-1
CDR3: CASSSDPHGSEQYF

V: TRBV30
CDR3: CAWTVTGELFF

V: TRBV2
CDR3: CASIRLAGAQETQYF